The source of this T cell receptor (beta chain) is a study of identical twins. As for this clonotype: Its target is unknown.

TCRdb used MiXCR to reprocess the 5' RACE reads, holding one entry per CDR3 protein. Found here are some 320,000 distinct CDR3 sequences, roughly an eighth of them singletons; the top ten hold 6% to 9%. Study-wide results and limits: Analyses based on zero insertions could be partly confounded by invariant MAIT and iNKT cells. Memory repertoires lacked the insertion deficit that abundant cord blood beta clonotypes showed.

There were only healthy Caucasians among the donors. This sample was shared with a second study, whose subject was yellow fever vaccine responses in identical twins.

Sequenced sample: CD8+ T cells sorted from blood. This clonotype originated in a woman aged 18-30 years in good health.

The CDR3 DNA reads TGTGCCAGCAGCTCGAGGCGAGCGAACACCGGGGAGCTGTTTTTT. Translating it yields CASSSRRANTGELFF. The chain is built from TRBV16 and TRBJ2-2; D gene unclear. This CDR3 comprises 15 residues. Germline CDR1 is KGHSY and CDR2 is FQNENV. V was trimmed by 5 bases and J by 0 bases, leaving 10 bases between them.